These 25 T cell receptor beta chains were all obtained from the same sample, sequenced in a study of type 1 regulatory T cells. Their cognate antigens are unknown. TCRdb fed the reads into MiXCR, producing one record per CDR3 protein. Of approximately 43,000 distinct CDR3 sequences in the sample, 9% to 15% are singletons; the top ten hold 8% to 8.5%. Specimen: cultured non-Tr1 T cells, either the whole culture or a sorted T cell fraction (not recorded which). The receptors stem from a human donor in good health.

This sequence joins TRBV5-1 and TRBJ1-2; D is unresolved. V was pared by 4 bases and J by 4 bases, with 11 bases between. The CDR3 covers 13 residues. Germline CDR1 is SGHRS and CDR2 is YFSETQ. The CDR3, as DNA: TGCGCCAGCAGCGATGGAGGGAGCTATGGCTACACCTTC. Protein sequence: CASSDGGSYGYTF.

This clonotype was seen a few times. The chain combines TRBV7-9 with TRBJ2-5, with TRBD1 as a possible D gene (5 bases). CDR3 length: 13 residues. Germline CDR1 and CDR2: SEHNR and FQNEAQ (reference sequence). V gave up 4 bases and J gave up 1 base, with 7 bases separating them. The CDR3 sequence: CASSSGSQETQYF. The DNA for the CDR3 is TGTGCCAGCAGCTCAGGGTCCCAAGAGACCCAGTACTTC.

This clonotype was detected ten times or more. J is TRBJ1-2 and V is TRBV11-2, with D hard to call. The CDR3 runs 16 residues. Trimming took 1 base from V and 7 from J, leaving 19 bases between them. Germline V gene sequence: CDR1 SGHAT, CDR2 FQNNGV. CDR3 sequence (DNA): TGTGCCAGCAGCTTAGCCGGAGGCACGAACAATGCTGGCTACACCTTC. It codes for CASSLAGGTNNAGYTF.

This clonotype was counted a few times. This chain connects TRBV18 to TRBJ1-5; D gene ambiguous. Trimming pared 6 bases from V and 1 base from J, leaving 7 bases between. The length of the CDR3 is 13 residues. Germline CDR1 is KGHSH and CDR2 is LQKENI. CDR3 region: CASSEGSNQPQHF. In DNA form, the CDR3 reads TGTGCCAGCTCGGAAGGGAGCAATCAGCCCCAGCATTTT.

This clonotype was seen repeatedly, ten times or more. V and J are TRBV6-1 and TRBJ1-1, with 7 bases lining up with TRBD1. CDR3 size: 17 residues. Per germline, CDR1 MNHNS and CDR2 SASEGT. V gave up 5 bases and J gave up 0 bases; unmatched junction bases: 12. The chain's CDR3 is CASSRQGGNVLNTEAFF. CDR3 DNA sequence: TGTGCCAGCAGTAGACAGGGAGGTAACGTCCTGAACACTGAAGCTTTCTTT.

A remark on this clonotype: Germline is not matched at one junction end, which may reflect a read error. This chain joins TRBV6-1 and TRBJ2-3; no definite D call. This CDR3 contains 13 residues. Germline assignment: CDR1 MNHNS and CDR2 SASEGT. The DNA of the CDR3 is TGTGCCGGCAGTGTCGTGCCTACCGATACGCAGTATTTT. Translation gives CAGSVVPTDTQYF.

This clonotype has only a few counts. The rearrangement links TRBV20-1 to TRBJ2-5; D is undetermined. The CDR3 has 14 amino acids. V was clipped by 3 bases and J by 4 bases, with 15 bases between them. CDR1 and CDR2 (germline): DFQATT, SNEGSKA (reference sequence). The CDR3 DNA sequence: TGCAGTGCTAGCCCCCCTGGTCGTTCAGAGACCCAGTACTTC. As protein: CSASPPGRSETQYF.

CDR3 sequence: CASSLLTGPTDTQYF. CDR3 nucleotides: TGTGCCAGCAGTTTATTGACGGGACCCACAGATACGCAGTATTTT. The chain joins TRBV27 to TRBJ2-3; D might be TRBD1 or TRBD2, each matching 5 bases. CDR1 and CDR2 (germline): MNHEY, SMNVEV (reference sequence). Trimming left V 1 base short and J 2 bases short, with 10 bases between. This CDR3 is 15 amino acids long.

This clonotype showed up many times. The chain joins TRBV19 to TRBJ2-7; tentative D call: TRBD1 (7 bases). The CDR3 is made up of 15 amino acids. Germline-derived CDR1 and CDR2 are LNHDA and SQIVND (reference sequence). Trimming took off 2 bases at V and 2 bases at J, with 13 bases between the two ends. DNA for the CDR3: TGTGCCAGTAGTATATCGGGGGACAGCCCCTACGAGCAGTACTTC. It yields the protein CASSISGDSPYEQYF.

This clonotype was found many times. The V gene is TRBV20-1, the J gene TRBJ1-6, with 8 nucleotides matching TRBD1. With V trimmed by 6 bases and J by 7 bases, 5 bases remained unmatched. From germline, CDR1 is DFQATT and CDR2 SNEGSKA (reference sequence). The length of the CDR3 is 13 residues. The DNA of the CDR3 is TGCAGTGCCTTCGACAGGGGAAATTCACCCCTCCACTTT. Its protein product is CSAFDRGNSPLHF.

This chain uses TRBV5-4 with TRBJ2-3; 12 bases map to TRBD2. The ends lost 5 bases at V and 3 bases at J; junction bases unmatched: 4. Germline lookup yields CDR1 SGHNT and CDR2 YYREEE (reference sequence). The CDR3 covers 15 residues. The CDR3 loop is CASSSGLAGTDTQYF. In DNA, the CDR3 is TGTGCCAGCAGTTCTGGACTAGCGGGGACAGATACGCAGTATTTT.

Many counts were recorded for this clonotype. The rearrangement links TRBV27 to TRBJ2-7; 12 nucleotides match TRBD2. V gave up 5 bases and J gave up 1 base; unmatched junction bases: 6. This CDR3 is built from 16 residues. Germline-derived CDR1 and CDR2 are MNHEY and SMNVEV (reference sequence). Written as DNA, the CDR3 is TGTGCCAGCAGTCTTATGACTAGCGGGAGATCCTACGAGCAGTACTTC. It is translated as CASSLMTSGRSYEQYF.

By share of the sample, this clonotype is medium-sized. The chain's CDR3 is CASIPGQSYPTNEQFF. The DNA for the CDR3 is TGTGCCAGCATTCCGGGACAGTCCTATCCCACCAATGAGCAGTTCTTC. This rearrangement joins TRBV12-3 or TRBV12-4 to TRBJ2-1; 7 positions agree with TRBD1. The junction had 15 bases not matched to a gene; V was cut back by 7 bases and J by 6 bases. This CDR3 has 16 amino acids.

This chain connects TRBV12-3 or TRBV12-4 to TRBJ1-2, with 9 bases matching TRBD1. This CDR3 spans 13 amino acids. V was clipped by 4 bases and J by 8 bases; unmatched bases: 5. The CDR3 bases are TGTGCCAGCAGTTGGGACAGGGTGTCGGGCTACACCTTC. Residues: CASSWDRVSGYTF.

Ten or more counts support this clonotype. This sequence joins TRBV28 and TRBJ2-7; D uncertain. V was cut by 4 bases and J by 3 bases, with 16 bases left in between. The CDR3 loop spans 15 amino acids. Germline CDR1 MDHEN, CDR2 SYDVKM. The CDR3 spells CASSWPSAADYEQYF. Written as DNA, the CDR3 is TGTGCCAGCAGTTGGCCCTCGGCTGCAGACTACGAGCAGTACTTC.

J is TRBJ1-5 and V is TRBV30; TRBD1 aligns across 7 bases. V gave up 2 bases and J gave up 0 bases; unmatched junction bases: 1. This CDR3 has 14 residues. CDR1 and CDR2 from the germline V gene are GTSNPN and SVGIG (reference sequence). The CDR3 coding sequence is TGTGCCTGGAGTCGGGACAGTAGCAATCAGCCCCAGCATTTT. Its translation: CAWSRDSSNQPQHF.

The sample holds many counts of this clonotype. The DNA for the CDR3 is TGTGCCAGCAGCTTCGACGATTATAGCAATCAGCCCCAGCATTTT. Its translation: CASSFDDYSNQPQHF. The J gene is TRBJ1-5, the V gene TRBV5-5; no clear D gene. CDR3 length: 15 amino acids. Trimming removed 2 bases at V and 0 bases at J, with 9 bases between. Germline CDR1 is SGHKS and CDR2 is YYEKEE (reference sequence).

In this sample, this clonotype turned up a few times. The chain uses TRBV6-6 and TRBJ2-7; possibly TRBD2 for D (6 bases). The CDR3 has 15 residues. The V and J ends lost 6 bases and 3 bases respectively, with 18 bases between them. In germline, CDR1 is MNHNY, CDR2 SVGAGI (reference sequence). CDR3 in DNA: TGTGCCAGCAGCTATAAATCGGGAGTGGGCTACGAGCAGTACTTC. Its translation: CASSYKSGVGYEQYF.

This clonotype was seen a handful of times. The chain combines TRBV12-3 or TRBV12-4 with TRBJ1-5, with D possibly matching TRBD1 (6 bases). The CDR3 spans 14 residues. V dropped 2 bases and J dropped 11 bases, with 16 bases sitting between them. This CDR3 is CASSLSGALRAQHF. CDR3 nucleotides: TGTGCCAGCAGTTTATCAGGGGCCCTAAGGGCCCAGCATTTT.

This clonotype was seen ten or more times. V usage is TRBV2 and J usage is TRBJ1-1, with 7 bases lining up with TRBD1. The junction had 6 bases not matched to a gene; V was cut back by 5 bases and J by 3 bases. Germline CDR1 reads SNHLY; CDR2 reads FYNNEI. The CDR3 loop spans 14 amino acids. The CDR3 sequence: CASSQQGQDTEAFF. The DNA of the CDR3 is TGTGCCAGCAGTCAACAGGGGCAGGACACTGAAGCTTTCTTT.

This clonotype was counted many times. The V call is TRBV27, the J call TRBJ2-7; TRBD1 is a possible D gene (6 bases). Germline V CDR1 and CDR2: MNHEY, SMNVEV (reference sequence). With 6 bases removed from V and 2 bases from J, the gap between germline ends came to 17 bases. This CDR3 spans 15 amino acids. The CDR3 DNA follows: TGTGCCAGCAGGCCCCCGACAGGCCTGACCTACGAGCAGTACTTC. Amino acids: CASRPPTGLTYEQYF.

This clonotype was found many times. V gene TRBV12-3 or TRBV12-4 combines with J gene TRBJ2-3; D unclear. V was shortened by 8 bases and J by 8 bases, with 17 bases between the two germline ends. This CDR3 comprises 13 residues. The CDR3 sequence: CASAKNGPVTQYF. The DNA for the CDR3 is TGTGCCAGCGCCAAAAATGGGCCCGTTACGCAGTATTTT.

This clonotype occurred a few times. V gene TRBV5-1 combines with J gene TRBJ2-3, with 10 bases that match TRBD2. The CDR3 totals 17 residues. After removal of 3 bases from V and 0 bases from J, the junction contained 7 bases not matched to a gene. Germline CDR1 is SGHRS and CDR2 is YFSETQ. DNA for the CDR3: TGCGCCAGCAGCTCGAGCGGGAGGGTCAGGAGCACAGATACGCAGTATTTT. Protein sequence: CASSSSGRVRSTDTQYF. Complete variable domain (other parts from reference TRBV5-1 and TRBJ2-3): KAGVTQTPRYLIKTRGQQVTLSCSPISGHRSVSWYQQTPGQGLQFLFEYFSETQRNKGNFPGRFSGRQFSNSRSEMNVSTLELGDSALYLCASSSSGRVRSTDTQYFGPGTRLTVL.

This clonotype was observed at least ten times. The CDR3 sequence is CAWSVGTPSYNEQFF. The CDR3 coding sequence is TGTGCCTGGAGTGTAGGGACTCCCTCCTACAATGAGCAGTTCTTC. The chain couples TRBV30 to TRBJ2-1; maybe TRBD2 (6 bases). Trimming left V 0 bases short and J 0 bases short, with 9 bases between. CDR1 is GTSNPN and CDR2 is SVGIG in the germline V gene (reference sequence). CDR3 length equals 15 residues.

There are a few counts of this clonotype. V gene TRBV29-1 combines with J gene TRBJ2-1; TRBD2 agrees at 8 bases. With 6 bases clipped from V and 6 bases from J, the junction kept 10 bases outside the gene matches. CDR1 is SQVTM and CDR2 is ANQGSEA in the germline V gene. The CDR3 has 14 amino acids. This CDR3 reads CSVSGSWGSNEQFF. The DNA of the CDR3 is TGCAGCGTCAGCGGGAGTTGGGGTTCCAATGAGCAGTTCTTC.